These T cell receptor beta chains were read from a single sample in a study of cytomegalovirus exposure and HLA in healthy donors. Generated by immunoSEQ multiplex PCR, the TCRdb table keeps only in-frame clones and is missing some. The sample carries some 110,000 clones, 71% recorded once. Sequenced material: PBMCs. Source of these receptors: a female donor in good health and CMV-seronegative. The CDR3 runs from the conserved cysteine through the conserved F or W. D genes are given only for firm matches. Clone size is stated in some rows and not others, as once, few, many or a class when expanded.

j_call,v_call,clone_size,d_call,cdr3_aa,cdr3_nt
TRBJ1-3,TRBV4-3,.,.,CASSQDGGAAGNTIYF,TGCGCCAGCAGCCAAGATGGAGGAGCAGCTGGAAACACCATATATTTT
TRBJ2-2,TRBV9,.,.,CASSERVTGELFF,TGTGCCAGCAGCGAGAGGGTCACCGGGGAGCTGTTTTTT
TRBJ1-5,TRBV10-1,.,TRBD1,CASSAPGQGNQPQHF,TGCGCCAGCAGTGCCCCGGGACAGGGAAATCAGCCCCAGCATTTT
TRBJ2-6,TRBV5-1,.,.,CASRMDISGANVLTF,TGCGCCAGCAGAATGGACATCTCTGGGGCCAACGTCCTGACTTTC
TRBJ2-5,TRBV7-7,.,.,CASSRGIELGETQYF,TGTGCTAGCAGCCGCGGTATTGAGCTCGGGGAGACCCAGTACTTC
TRBJ2-1,TRBV7-2,.,.,CASSLGLSFSSSYNEQFF,TGTGCCAGCAGCTTAGGCCTGAGTTTCTCAAGCTCCTACAATGAGCAGTTCTTC
TRBJ2-6,TRBV4-3,.,.,CASSPSGGANVLTF,TGCGCCAGCAGCCCTTCCGGTGGGGCCAACGTCCTGACTTTC
TRBJ2-7,TRBV7-2,.,.,CASSLAVAVSSYEQYF,TGTGCCAGCAGCTTAGCGGTGGCCGTAAGCTCCTACGAGCAGTACTTC
TRBJ2-7,TRBV4-3,.,TRBD1,CASSLNYRGPLGYEQYF,TGCGCCAGCAGCCTTAACTACAGGGGGCCCCTCGGGTACGAGCAGTACTTC
TRBJ2-7,TRBV29-1,.,TRBD1,CSVRTGRSYEQYF,TGCAGCGTCCGGACAGGGAGGTCCTACGAGCAGTACTTC
TRBJ1-5,TRBV19,.,TRBD1,CASRRGQDPGQPQHF,TGTGCCAGTAGGAGGGGACAGGACCCAGGGCAGCCCCAGCATTTT
TRBJ1-1,TRBV4-2,.,.,CASSPAGRTEAFF,TGTGCCAGCAGCCCCGCGGGCCGGACTGAAGCTTTCTTT
TRBJ2-2,TRBV9,.,.,CASSVGAGSTGELFF,TGTGCCAGCAGCGTAGGCGCAGGGTCAACCGGGGAGCTGTTTTTT
TRBJ2-5,TRBV6-5,.,.,CASSYGVEGVETQYF,TGTGCCAGCAGCTACGGGGTAGAGGGTGTAGAGACCCAGTACTTC
TRBJ1-2,TRBV2,.,TRBD1,CASSDEGQDYGYTF,TGTGCCAGCAGTGACGAGGGACAGGATTATGGCTACACCTTC
TRBJ2-7,TRBV7-2,.,TRBD1,CASRRDRNSYEQYF,TGTGCCAGCAGACGGGACAGGAACTCCTACGAGCAGTACTTC
TRBJ1-2,TRBV14,once,TRBD1,CASSQDLRTGIGYTF,TGTGCCAGCAGCCAAGATTTAAGGACAGGGATTGGCTACACCTTC
TRBJ2-1,TRBV10-1,.,TRBD2,CASSPLAGGKRAYNEQFF,TGCGCCAGCAGCCCACTAGCGGGAGGGAAGAGGGCCTACAATGAGCAGTTCTTC
TRBJ1-2,TRBV6-5,.,TRBD1,CASSYSTTGVHGYTF,TGTGCCAGCAGTTACTCGACGACAGGGGTCCATGGCTACACCTTC
TRBJ2-2,TRBV5-4,.,TRBD1,CASSHRDRNTGELFF,TGTGCCAGCAGCCACCGGGACAGAAACACCGGGGAGCTGTTTTTT
TRBJ2-7,TRBV29-1,.,TRBD2,CSVGEGRDEQYF,TGCAGCGTTGGGGAGGGGAGGGACGAGCAGTACTTC
TRBJ2-3,TRBV28,.,.,CASSRTDTQYF,TGTGCCAGCAGCAGGACAGATACGCAGTATTTT
TRBJ2-1,TRBV10-3,.,.,CAISESRTVASSSYNEQFF,TGTGCCATCAGTGAGTCGAGAACGGTAGCGTCAAGCTCCTACAATGAGCAGTTCTTC
TRBJ2-7,TRBV5-1,.,.,CASRAELASRYEQYF,TGCGCCAGCAGGGCGGAGCTAGCGAGTCGTTACGAGCAGTACTTC
TRBJ2-1,TRBV27,.,TRBD1,CASNQGGGPYNEQFF,TGTGCCAGCAACCAAGGGGGCGGCCCCTACAATGAGCAGTTCTTC
TRBJ1-2,TRBV9,.,TRBD1,CASSPGQGGSGYTF,TGTGCCAGCAGTCCGGGACAGGGGGGATCTGGCTACACCTTC
TRBJ2-5,TRBV10-3,few,TRBD1,CAIRQTGPGETQYF,TGTGCCATCAGGCAGACAGGGCCGGGAGAGACCCAGTACTTC
TRBJ1-3,TRBV18,.,.,CASSPLDTSSGNTIYF,TGTGCCAGCTCACCCTTAGACACCAGCTCTGGAAACACCATATATTTT
TRBJ2-2,TRBV7-6,.,TRBD2,CASSLVSAGAANTGELFF,TGTGCCAGCAGCTTAGTGTCGGCGGGAGCGGCCAACACCGGGGAGCTGTTTTTT
TRBJ1-2,TRBV7-6,.,.,CASSSGLNVYTF,TGTGCCAGCAGCTCCGGACTCAACGTCTACACCTTC
TRBJ2-1,TRBV10-3,.,TRBD2,CAISVPTSGSGNEQFF,TGTGCCATCAGTGTACCGACTAGCGGGAGTGGGAATGAGCAGTTCTTC
TRBJ1-1,TRBV29-1,.,.,CSVVGDINTEAFF,TGCAGCGTTGTAGGGGACATTAACACTGAAGCTTTCTTT
TRBJ2-3,TRBV2,.,TRBD2,CASSEWTSGRGDTQYF,TGTGCCAGCAGTGAATGGACTAGCGGGAGGGGAGATACGCAGTATTTT
TRBJ1-1,TRBV6-5,.,TRBD1,CASSYSDRDGGTEAFF,TGTGCCAGCAGTTACTCGGACAGGGACGGAGGCACTGAAGCTTTCTTT
TRBJ2-7,TRBV4-2,few,TRBD2,CASTTSLAGANPYEQYF,TGTGCCAGCACCACGTCCCTAGCGGGAGCGAACCCCTACGAGCAGTACTTC
TRBJ2-1,TRBV27,.,TRBD2,CASSLSTSGRSEQFF,TGTGCCAGCAGTTTATCAACTAGCGGGAGAAGTGAGCAGTTCTTC
TRBJ2-1,TRBV18,.,.,CASSPTSFEENEQFF,TGTGCCAGCTCACCGACTAGTTTCGAGGAGAATGAGCAGTTCTTC
TRBJ2-1,TRBV10-3,few,TRBD2,CATSSGEGYNEQFF,TGTGCCACGTCTAGCGGGGAGGGTTACAATGAGCAGTTCTTC
TRBJ2-2,TRBV10-2,.,TRBD1,CASSRVQGASGELFF,TGCGCCAGCAGTCGAGTACAGGGGGCAAGCGGGGAGCTGTTTTTT
TRBJ2-7,TRBV28,.,TRBD2,CASRTSGRYEQYF,TGTGCCAGCCGTACTAGCGGGAGGTACGAGCAGTACTTC
TRBJ1-1,TRBV30,.,.,CAAEGGTEAFF,TGTGCCGCAGAAGGAGGCACTGAAGCTTTCTTT
TRBJ1-1,TRBV5-1,few,TRBD1,CASSVLSGQGRAEAFF,TGCGCCAGCAGCGTACTGTCGGGACAGGGAAGGGCTGAAGCTTTCTTT
TRBJ2-7,TRBV7-6,few,TRBD2,CASSLAAGGSSSEQYF,TGTGCCAGCAGCTTAGCGGCAGGCGGGAGTTCGAGCGAGCAGTACTTC
TRBJ2-1,TRBV6-5,.,.,CASTGYNEQFF,TGTGCCAGCACGGGTTACAATGAGCAGTTCTTC
TRBJ2-1,TRBV28,.,.,CASSRNYLNPRLVFF,TGTGCCAGCAGCCGTAACTACCTCAACCCGCGTTTGGTGTTCTTC
TRBJ2-2,TRBV7-3,few,.,CASSLSNTGELFF,TGTGCCAGCAGCCTTTCGAACACCGGGGAGCTGTTTTTT
TRBJ2-1,TRBV5-1,.,TRBD2,CASSSGTSGGRDEQFF,TGCGCCAGCAGCTCCGGGACTAGCGGGGGACGGGATGAGCAGTTCTTC
TRBJ1-1,TRBV28,.,.,CASSEGFYTEAFF,TGTGCCAGCAGTGAGGGATTTTACACTGAAGCTTTCTTT
TRBJ1-2,TRBV7-2,.,TRBD1,CASSLDRGAYYGYTF,TGTGCCAGCAGCTTAGACAGGGGGGCGTACTATGGCTACACCTTC